One sample yielded the 27 T cell receptor beta chains listed below, sequenced in a study of cytomegalovirus exposure and HLA in healthy donors. Sequenced by immunoSEQ multiplex PCR; TCRdb stores in-frame clones only, minus some. The data show fewer than 200,000 clones, roughly 85% seen once. Sequencing was done on a sample of PBMCs. These receptor sequences come from a young man in good health and CMV-seropositive.

This clone has only one observation. The V call is TRBV7-8, the J call TRBJ1-1; D perhaps matches TRBD1 (5 bases). In germline, CDR1 is SGHVS, CDR2 FQNEAQ. Trimming took off 5 bases at V and 5 bases at J, with 15 bases between the two ends. The CDR3 has 14 amino acids. CDR3 nucleotide sequence: TGTGCCAGCAGCCCGGCAGGGAGGAGAACTGAAGCTTTCTTT. Encoded protein: CASSPAGRRTEAFF.

The V gene is TRBV5-1, the J gene TRBJ2-7, with 11 positions matching TRBD1. Per the germline V gene, CDR1 is SGHRS and CDR2 is YFSETQ. The junction had 5 bases not matched to a gene; V was cut back by 3 bases and J by 0 bases. CDR3 length: 16 amino acids. CDR3 coding DNA: TGCGCCAGCAGCTCCAAAGGGACAGGGGGCTCCTACGAGCAGTACTTC. This translates into CASSSKGTGGSYEQYF.

The chain joins TRBV27 to TRBJ2-7; 8 bases line up with TRBD1. CDR1 is MNHEY, CDR2 SMNVEV, per germline (reference sequence). J lost 3 bases, V lost 5 bases, and 6 bases had no gene match. The CDR3 is 14 residues long. The CDR3 DNA is TGTGCCAGCAGTCCGGGACAGGCGAACTACGAGCAGTACTTC. It encodes CASSPGQANYEQYF.

The chain couples TRBV6-1 to TRBJ2-1; 8 nucleotides line up with TRBD2. The CDR3 contains 15 residues. J was trimmed by 8 bases and V by 1 base; bases with no gene match: 7. Germline CDR1 is MNHNS and CDR2 is SASEGT. The CDR3 reads CASSEGTSGGDEQFF. CDR3 DNA: TGTGCCAGCAGTGAAGGTACTAGCGGTGGCGATGAGCAGTTCTTC.

The genes are TRBV27 and TRBJ1-6, with D hard to call. CDR1 and CDR2 from the germline V gene are MNHEY and SMNVEV (reference sequence). V lost 6 bases, J lost 4 bases, and 13 bases lay in between. There are 15 residues in the CDR3. The CDR3 here is CASRLRGIYNSPLHF. Written as DNA, the CDR3 is TGTGCCAGCAGGTTACGAGGCATTTATAATTCACCCCTCCACTTT.

In DNA form, the CDR3 reads TGCGCCAGCAGCTTCTCCAGGGACAGTCCCCTTTACGAGCAGTACTTC. It is translated as CASSFSRDSPLYEQYF. The chain combines TRBV5-1 with TRBJ2-7, with 7 bases identical to TRBD1. The V gene end was trimmed by 2 bases and the J gene end by 4 bases; junction bases not matched to a gene: 12. There are 16 residues in the CDR3. Germline CDR1 reads SGHRS; CDR2 reads YFSETQ.

The chain is built from TRBV9 and TRBJ1-1; 9 bases agree with TRBD1. V was pared by 0 bases and J by 1 base, with 10 bases of the junction left unmatched. CDR1 and CDR2 (germline): SGDLS, YYNGEE. The CDR3 runs 18 residues. CDR3 in DNA: TGTGCCAGCAGCGTAGCGACAGGGGGTCATATCGAGAACACTGAAGCTTTCTTT. It specifies CASSVATGGHIENTEAFF.

This clone was seen once. This sequence joins TRBV6-5 and TRBJ1-3, with D unresolved. V lost 5 bases and J 0 bases, leaving 11 bases between the germline ends. CDR3 length equals 15 residues. The germline gives CDR1 MNHEY, CDR2 SVGAGI. CDR3 DNA sequence: TGTGCCAGCAGTAAACTTACGAGCTCTGGAAACACCATATATTTT. It translates to CASSKLTSSGNTIYF.

The V call is TRBV28, the J call TRBJ2-1, with 8 positions matching TRBD2. Germline-derived CDR1 and CDR2 are MDHEN and SYDVKM. The V segment lost 6 bases and the J segment 10 bases; nucleotides outside the gene matches: 8. The CDR3 spans 13 residues. CDR3 DNA: TGTGCCAGCAGGCAGCGGGGGCCGCGAGAGCAGTTCTTC. This codes for CASRQRGPREQFF.

This chain links TRBV6-1 with TRBJ2-3; TRBD2 aligns across 8 bases. CDR3 length: 15 residues. V was pared by 8 bases and J by 5 bases, with 12 bases of the junction left unmatched. Germline values: CDR1 MNHNS, CDR2 SASEGT. CDR3 DNA sequence: TGTGCCAGCGGACTTACGGGGGGGCCGGGAGATACGCAGTATTTT. Translation gives CASGLTGGPGDTQYF.

The rearrangement joins TRBV28 to TRBJ2-2; 8 bases match TRBD1. Losses at the gene ends were 4 bases for V and 5 bases for J; bases not matched to a gene: 6. CDR3 length equals 15 residues. Germline CDR1 reads MDHEN; CDR2 reads SYDVKM. The CDR3 bases are TGTGCCAGCAGTTATCGAGACAGGGGAACCGGGGAGCTGTTTTTT. Residues: CASSYRDRGTGELFF.

The rearrangement links TRBV19 to TRBJ2-1; 8 bases map to TRBD1. Per the germline V gene, CDR1 is LNHDA and CDR2 is SQIVND (reference sequence). This CDR3 is 14 amino acids long. Losses at the gene ends were 10 bases for V and 3 bases for J; bases not matched to a gene: 8. The CDR3 loop is CATSKDRGYNEQFF. The CDR3 region has the DNA TGTGCCACCTCGAAAGACAGGGGCTACAATGAGCAGTTCTTC.

This chain uses TRBV28 with TRBJ2-6; TRBD1 agrees at 8 bases. Per the germline V gene, CDR1 is MDHEN and CDR2 is SYDVKM. The CDR3 covers 17 residues. V dropped 5 bases and J dropped 2; count of bases not matched to a gene: 8. The CDR3 coding sequence is TGTGCCAGCAGTGGGGACAGGCAGCGGGCTGGGGCCAACGTCCTGACTTTC. It yields the protein CASSGDRQRAGANVLTF.

V is TRBV2 and J is TRBJ2-1; TRBD2 is a possible D gene (6 bases). The germline V gene has CDR1 SNHLY and CDR2 FYNNEI. V lost 6 bases, J lost 4 bases, and 19 bases lay in between. The CDR3 covers 16 residues. The CDR3 loop is CASSPLGLSKYNEQFF. The CDR3 DNA reads as TGTGCCAGCAGCCCCTTGGGACTCTCCAAGTACAATGAGCAGTTCTTC.

The rearrangement uses TRBV6-4 and TRBJ1-1; a weak D match, TRBD1 (5 bases). The CDR3 is made up of 15 amino acids. V lost 6 bases and J lost 2, with 16 bases in between. Germline CDR1 reads MRHNA; CDR2 reads SNTAGT. This chain's CDR3 is CASRAYRRPNTEAFF. The CDR3 bases are TGTGCCAGCAGGGCCTACAGGCGGCCCAACACTGAAGCTTTCTTT.

This chain joins TRBV27 and TRBJ2-1, with 12 nucleotides matching TRBD2. V dropped 10 bases and J dropped 7; count of bases not matched to a gene: 17. Germline V gives CDR1 MNHEY, CDR2 SMNVEV (reference sequence). The CDR3 is made up of 17 amino acids. The CDR3 here is CATGTSGSRFGVNEQFF. CDR3 sequence (DNA): TGTGCCACCGGGACTAGCGGGTCCAGATTTGGGGTGAATGAGCAGTTCTTC.

V is TRBV5-1 and J is TRBJ2-1, with 7 bases aligning to TRBD2. Germline CDR1 SGHRS, CDR2 YFSETQ. This CDR3 is built from 14 residues. The trim removed 4 bases at V and 8 bases at J, leaving 9 bases unmatched. CDR3 sequence: CASSLTSRGDEQFF. In DNA form, the CDR3 reads TGCGCCAGCAGCCTGACTAGCCGAGGCGATGAGCAGTTCTTC.

CDR3 bases: TGTGCCAGCACCGACAGCCCTAGCACAGATACGCAGTATTTT. Translating it yields CASTDSPSTDTQYF. The V call is TRBV27, the J call TRBJ2-3, with D possibly TRBD1 on 5 matching bases. This CDR3 is built from 14 residues. Trimming left V 7 bases short and J 0 bases short, with 11 bases between. Germline V CDR1 and CDR2: MNHEY, SMNVEV (reference sequence).

The J gene is TRBJ2-2, the V gene TRBV27, with 12 nucleotides matching TRBD2. The J segment lost 6 bases and the V segment lost 7 bases, leaving 9 bases of the junction unmatched. CDR1 is MNHEY and CDR2 is SMNVEV in the germline V gene (reference sequence). This CDR3 comprises 16 residues. The CDR3 nucleotides are TGTGCCAGCATCTCCCTGGGACTAGCGGGTTCCGGGGAGCTGTTTTTT. It codes for CASISLGLAGSGELFF.

The chain uses TRBV6-6 and TRBJ2-2, with a possible D match to TRBD1 (6 bases). The V end lost 7 bases, the J end lost 7 bases, and 22 bases lay between the germline ends. CDR3 size: 16 residues. The V gene's germline CDR1 is MNHNY and CDR2 SVGAGI (reference sequence). The CDR3 DNA sequence: TGTGCCAGCACCCCAGCAGAGGGCAGGGGCGACGGGGAGCTGTTTTTT. Encoded protein: CASTPAEGRGDGELFF.

This chain joins TRBV11-2 and TRBJ1-3; D is unclear. The CDR3 sequence is 13 residues long. The V and J ends lost 2 bases and 2 bases respectively, with 4 bases between them. The V gene's germline CDR1 is SGHAT and CDR2 FQNNGV. The DNA for the CDR3 is TGTGCCAGCAGCTTATCCACTGGAAACACCATATATTTT. Amino acids: CASSLSTGNTIYF.

With regard to this clone: Other DNA sequences within the sample encode an identical CDR3. The V gene is TRBV9, the J gene TRBJ2-3; no clear D. The CDR3 is 13 amino acids. The V gene's germline CDR1 is SGDLS and CDR2 YYNGEE. V lost 2 bases to trimming and J lost 1 base, with 5 bases between them. CDR3 DNA: TGTGCCAGCAGCGTTGGAGGCACAGATACGCAGTATTTT. It encodes CASSVGGTDTQYF. Full variable domain (outside the CDR3, taken from reference TRBV9 and TRBJ2-3): DSGVTQTPKHLITATGQRVTLRCSPRSGDLSVYWYQQSLDQGLQFLIQYYNGEERAKGNILERFSAQQFPDLHSELNLSSLELGDSALYFCASSVGGTDTQYFGPGTRLTVL.

This clone was observed a few times. The V and J genes are TRBV5-5 and TRBJ1-3; weak D call: TRBD1 (6 bases). This CDR3 has 16 residues. Trimming took 3 bases from V and 0 from J, leaving 13 bases between them. Germline loops: CDR1 SGHKS, CDR2 YYEKEE (reference sequence). The CDR3 loop is CASSSTTGHSGNTIYF. CDR3 nucleotides: TGTGCCAGCAGCTCTACGACAGGCCACTCTGGAAACACCATATATTTT.

The CDR3 bases are TGTGCCAGCAGCGCCGGGATTGGAAACACCATATATTTT. Translating gives CASSAGIGNTIYF. The chain is built from TRBV5-4 and TRBJ1-3; no clear D. Trimming took off 4 bases at V and 3 bases at J, with 8 bases between the two ends. This CDR3 spans 13 amino acids. Germline CDR1 is SGHNT and CDR2 is YYREEE (reference sequence).

V is TRBV27 and J is TRBJ1-5, with 9 bases aligning to TRBD1. This CDR3 is 15 amino acids long. The trim removed 5 bases at V and 1 base at J, leaving 3 bases unmatched. CDR1 and CDR2 from the germline V gene are MNHEY and SMNVEV (reference sequence). In DNA, the CDR3 is TGTGCCAGCAGTAAAGGACAGGGGAGCAATCAGCCCCAGCATTTT. Translated: CASSKGQGSNQPQHF.

This clone was found once. The chain recombines TRBV5-1 with TRBJ2-5, with D perhaps TRBD2 (5 bases). The V end lost 7 bases, the J end lost 0 bases, and 13 bases lay between the germline ends. Germline CDR1 reads SGHRS; CDR2 reads YFSETQ. This CDR3 has 14 residues. DNA of the CDR3: TGCGCCAGCTCACCCTCCGGGAACCAAGAGACCCAGTACTTC. Its protein product is CASSPSGNQETQYF.

The chain carries TRBV20-1 and TRBJ2-1; D gene uncertain. Trimming removed 6 bases at V and 3 bases at J, with 6 bases between. The CDR3 consists of 11 residues. Germline CDR1 reads DFQATT; CDR2 reads SNEGSKA (reference sequence). The CDR3 region has the DNA TGCAGTGCCGTCTACTACAATGAGCAGTTCTTC. This sequence encodes CSAVYYNEQFF.